The 16 T cell receptor beta chains reported below all come from one sample, sequenced in a study of T cell changes during pregnancy in multiple sclerosis. The assay was immunoSEQ multiplex PCR, and TCRdb's table has in-frame clones only and misses some. Of just over 80,000 clones in the sample, more than 90% were seen once. Sequenced here: peripheral blood, sampled in the second trimester of pregnancy. The receptors stem from a female donor with multiple sclerosis, enrolled in a pregnancy study.

The chain recombines TRBV7-2 with TRBJ2-3; 12 bases map to TRBD2. V shed 2 bases and J 0 bases; nucleotides not matched to a gene: 6. The CDR3 totals 18 residues. Germline V gives CDR1 SGHTA, CDR2 FQGNSA. The CDR3 DNA is TGTGCCAGCAGCTTACTCGGGCTAGCGGGAGGGAGCACAGATACGCAGTATTTT. It yields the protein CASSLLGLAGGSTDTQYF.

This chain joins TRBV21-1 and TRBJ1-2; the table gives TRBD1 as D, unverified against the DNA. TRBV21-1 is a recognized pseudogene. This CDR3 has 18 amino acids. CDR3 protein: CASSDRDRGSHPNYGYTF. CDR3 in DNA: TGTGCCAGCAGCGACCGGGACAGGGGATCCCACCCTAACTATGGCTACACCTTC.

The genes are TRBV5-6 and TRBJ2-1; D not certain. CDR1 and CDR2 from the germline V gene are SGHDT and YYEEEE. The CDR3 consists of 12 residues. V lost 7 bases and J 9 bases, leaving 14 bases between the germline ends. The CDR3 reads CASLKPGGEQFF. CDR3 nucleotides: TGTGCCAGCCTCAAGCCCGGTGGTGAGCAGTTCTTC.

The chain joins TRBV18 to TRBJ2-5, with D possibly being TRBD1 (5 bases). The V end was cut by 3 bases, the J end by 4 bases, with 9 bases between. From germline, CDR1 is KGHSH and CDR2 LQKENI. The CDR3 has 13 residues. CDR3 region: CASSPTRGETQYF. For the CDR3, the DNA is TGTGCCAGCTCACCCACAAGGGGAGAGACCCAGTACTTC.

V is TRBV5-6 and J is TRBJ1-5, with 7 bases that match TRBD1. The germline CDR1 and CDR2 sequences are SGHDT and YYEEEE. After removal of 2 bases from V and 5 bases from J, the junction contained 7 bases not matched to a gene. The CDR3 is 15 residues long. The CDR3 DNA sequence: TGTGCCAGCAGCTTCTGGGACAGCACCTATCAGCCCCAGCATTTT. This codes for CASSFWDSTYQPQHF.

The chain combines TRBV19 with TRBJ2-1; 7 bases are shared with TRBD2. The CDR3 is 17 residues long. The germline gives CDR1 LNHDA, CDR2 SQIVND (reference sequence). Losses at the gene ends were 3 bases for V and 0 bases for J; bases not matched to a gene: 8. CDR3 DNA sequence: TGTGCCAGTAGTATGGGGCTAGCGGACTTCTCCTACAATGAGCAGTTCTTC. Residues: CASSMGLADFSYNEQFF.

The rearrangement uses TRBV15 and TRBJ2-3; tentatively, D is TRBD1 (7 bases). This CDR3 is 17 amino acids long. Germline CDR1 and CDR2: LNHNV and YYDKDF (reference sequence). Between the trimmed V and J ends, which lost 5 bases and 3 bases, there was a span of 21 bases. CDR3 bases: TGTGCCACCAGCTGGACCAGGGGGGCCGAGGGGACAGATACGCAGTATTTT. It yields the protein CATSWTRGAEGTDTQYF.

This clone was detected once. The V call is TRBV18, the J call TRBJ1-5; 7 positions agree with TRBD1. Germline CDR1 and CDR2: KGHSH and LQKENI. The CDR3 extends over 15 amino acids. J was trimmed by 2 bases and V by 6 bases; bases with no gene match: 7. The CDR3 DNA reads TGTGCCAGCTCTCAAAATACAGGGGGCAATCAGCCCCAGCATTTT. Protein sequence: CASSQNTGGNQPQHF.

The rearrangement uses TRBV7-6 and TRBJ2-2; 10 bases align to TRBD2. The V segment lost 1 base and the J segment 7 bases; nucleotides outside the gene matches: 12. This CDR3 has 18 residues. Germline V gene sequence: CDR1 SGHVS, CDR2 FNYEAQ. The CDR3 sequence is CASSLDGSAGGPVGELFF. The DNA of the CDR3 is TGTGCCAGCAGCTTAGACGGGTCAGCGGGAGGGCCGGTCGGGGAGCTGTTTTTT.

This sequence joins TRBV5-4 and TRBJ2-7; 9 bases fit TRBD2. The CDR3 has 15 residues. The germline gives CDR1 SGHNT, CDR2 YYREEE (reference sequence). The V and J ends lost 0 bases and 9 bases, in that order; junction bases with no gene match: 10. The CDR3 here is CASSLAISGRERQYF. DNA of the CDR3: TGTGCCAGCAGCTTGGCCATTAGCGGGAGAGAACGGCAGTACTTC.

This chain connects TRBV5-1 to TRBJ2-3; 7 nucleotides match TRBD2. The CDR3 runs to 15 residues. J lost 0 bases, V lost 1 base, and 2 bases had no gene match. CDR1 and CDR2 (germline): SGHRS, YFSETQ. The CDR3 nucleotides read TGCGCCAGCAGCTTGCAGCGGGGTAGCACAGATACGCAGTATTTT. It encodes CASSLQRGSTDTQYF.

V is TRBV28 and J is TRBJ1-3; 10 bases are shared with TRBD1. This CDR3 comprises 15 residues. CDR1 and CDR2 (germline): MDHEN, SYDVKM. V lost 8 bases to trimming and J lost 4 bases; unmatched junction nucleotides: 8. In DNA form, the CDR3 reads TGTGCCAGCCAGACAGGGGGCGCAGCCGGAAACACCATATATTTT. Encoded protein: CASQTGGAAGNTIYF.

The chain joins TRBV19 to TRBJ1-2; D not certain. V gave up 4 bases and J gave up 4 bases, with 7 bases separating them. The germline CDR1 and CDR2 sequences are LNHDA and SQIVND (reference sequence). CDR3 length: 12 amino acids. The CDR3 DNA is TGTGCCAGTAGTACAGTCCGCTATGGCTACACCTTC. This translates into CASSTVRYGYTF.

This chain joins TRBV11-2 and TRBJ2-1; TRBD2 aligns across 11 bases. CDR1 SGHAT and CDR2 FQNNGV come from the germline V gene. The CDR3 loop spans 15 amino acids. The V segment lost 4 bases and the J segment 4 bases; nucleotides outside the gene matches: 3. DNA for the CDR3: TGTGCCAGCAGCTCGGGACTAGCGGTTTACAATGAGCAGTTCTTC. This translates into CASSSGLAVYNEQFF.

V is TRBV7-2 and J is TRBJ2-1; 11 nucleotides agree with TRBD2. V trimming: 5 bases; J trimming: 5 bases; junction bases outside the gene matches: 5. Germline CDR1 SGHTA, CDR2 FQGNSA. This CDR3 comprises 15 residues. This chain's CDR3 is CASSRGTSGHNEQFF. The CDR3 DNA reads TGTGCCAGCAGCCGGGGGACTAGCGGACACAATGAGCAGTTCTTC.

This clone was seen only a few times. The rearrangement links TRBV4-2 to TRBJ2-1; TRBD2 matches 8 bases. The CDR3 contains 17 residues. Germline loops: CDR1 LGHNA, CDR2 YNFKEQ. V was pared by 2 bases and J by 0 bases, with 6 bases of the junction left unmatched. The CDR3 DNA reads TGTGCCAGCAGCCAATTCACGAGCGGGAGCTCCTACAATGAGCAGTTCTTC. It encodes CASSQFTSGSSYNEQFF.